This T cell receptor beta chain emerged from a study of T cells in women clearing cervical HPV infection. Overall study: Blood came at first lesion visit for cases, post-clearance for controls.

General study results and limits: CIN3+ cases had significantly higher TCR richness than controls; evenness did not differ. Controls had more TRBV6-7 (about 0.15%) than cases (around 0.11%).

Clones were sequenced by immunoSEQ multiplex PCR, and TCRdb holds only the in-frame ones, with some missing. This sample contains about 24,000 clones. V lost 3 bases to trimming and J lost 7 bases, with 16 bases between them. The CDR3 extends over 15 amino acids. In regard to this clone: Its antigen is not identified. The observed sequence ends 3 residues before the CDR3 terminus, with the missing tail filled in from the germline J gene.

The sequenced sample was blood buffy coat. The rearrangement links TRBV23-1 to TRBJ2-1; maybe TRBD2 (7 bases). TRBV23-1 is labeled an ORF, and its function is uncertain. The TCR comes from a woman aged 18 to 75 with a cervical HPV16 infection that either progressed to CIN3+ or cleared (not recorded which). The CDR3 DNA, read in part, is TGCGCCAGCAGTCATCGAGGGGGGGCGGGGAATGAG. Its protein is CASSHRGGAGNE. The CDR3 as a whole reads CASSHRGGAGNEQFF.